What follows are 5 T cell receptor beta chains derived from one specimen sequenced in a study of blood T cell repertoires in COVID-19. This table comes from immunoSEQ multiplex PCR, and its TCRdb copy is limited to in-frame clones, with some not included. The table shows about 340,000 clones, with more than 90% occurring only once. Sequenced input: PBMCs or T cells enriched from blood (not recorded which). These receptors all come from a woman aged 25 to 39 who had recovered from COVID-19.

In DNA, the CDR3 is TGTGCCAGCAGCGGTCCCTCCTACGAGCAGTACTTC. Its protein product is CASSGPSYEQYF. The V gene is TRBV28, the J gene TRBJ2-7; D not resolved. CDR3 length: 12 amino acids. CDR1 and CDR2 (germline): MDHEN, SYDVKM. V was cut by 6 bases and J by 0 bases, with 6 bases left in between.

The chain recombines TRBV29-1 with TRBJ1-2; 9 bases line up with TRBD1. CDR1 and CDR2 (germline): SQVTM, ANQGSEA. The CDR3 extends over 16 amino acids. Trimming removed 3 bases from V and 0 bases from J; junction bases left unmatched: 8. The CDR3 reads CSVDRDRVTPNYGYTF. The CDR3 nucleotides are TGCAGCGTTGACCGGGACAGGGTCACCCCTAACTATGGCTACACCTTC.

This chain uses TRBV27 with TRBJ1-4, with D possibly being TRBD1 (5 bases). Per germline, CDR1 MNHEY and CDR2 SMNVEV (reference sequence). The germline V and J ends were trimmed by 5 bases and 2 bases, with 12 bases remaining between them. The CDR3 is made up of 15 amino acids. The CDR3 DNA reads TGTGCCAGCAGTCCCGGGGGAGAGACTAATGAAAAACTGTTTTTT. Residues: CASSPGGETNEKLFF.

This chain joins TRBV4-2 and TRBJ2-2; D unclear. Germline values: CDR1 LGHNA, CDR2 YNFKEQ. V dropped 4 bases and J dropped 4 bases, with 10 bases sitting between them. The CDR3 consists of 14 residues. CDR3 coding DNA: TGTGCCAGCAGCCCCCGCCCGAGCACCGGGGAGCTGTTTTTT. Encoded protein: CASSPRPSTGELFF.

V and J are TRBV4-1 and TRBJ2-7; TRBD1 matches 7 bases. The ends lost 1 base at V and 4 bases at J; junction bases unmatched: 19. CDR3 length equals 19 residues. CDR1 and CDR2 (germline): MGHRA, YSYEKL. CDR3 residues: CASSQGSERILRGPYEQYF. The CDR3 DNA sequence: TGCGCCAGCAGCCAAGGGTCGGAGCGGATCCTTAGGGGGCCTTACGAGCAGTACTTC.